One sample yielded the 8 T cell receptor beta chains listed below, sequenced in a study of blood T cell repertoires in COVID-19. Sequenced by immunoSEQ multiplex PCR; TCRdb stores in-frame clones only, minus some. The data hold over 120,000 clones, with roughly three quarters observed a single time. The specimen was PBMCs or T cells enriched from blood (not recorded which). The receptors derive from a woman in her 50s who had recovered from COVID-19.

The chain has TRBV7-9 and TRBJ2-7; 7 bases align to TRBD1. Germline V gene lookup returns CDR1 SEHNR and CDR2 FQNEAQ (reference sequence). There are 17 residues in the CDR3. J gave up 1 base and V 6 bases, and 15 bases lay outside the gene matches. The CDR3 loop is CASRPSPRDSFSYEQYF. The CDR3 DNA is TGTGCCAGCAGACCTAGCCCCAGGGACAGTTTTTCCTACGAGCAGTACTTC.

For the CDR3, the DNA is TGTGCCAGCATCCCTTCGGGGGGACATAATGAAAAACTGTTTTTT. This sequence encodes CASIPSGGHNEKLFF. J is TRBJ1-4 and V is TRBV5-5; tentative D call: TRBD1 (6 bases). This CDR3 has 15 residues. Germline CDR1 and CDR2: SGHKS and YYEKEE (reference sequence). With 6 bases removed from V and 4 bases from J, the gap between germline ends came to 16 bases.

This clone was recorded a few times. Written as DNA, the CDR3 is TGTGCCAGCAGCTTAGATAGGACTAGCGGGGCTGGAATCAGTCGGACCCAGTACTTC. Its translation is CASSLDRTSGAGISRTQYF. This rearrangement joins TRBV11-2 to TRBJ2-5; TRBD2 matches at 12 bases. This CDR3 is 19 amino acids long. The germline V gene encodes CDR1 SGHAT and CDR2 FQNNGV. V lost 0 bases, J lost 7 bases, and 15 bases stayed unmatched.

The chain uses TRBV28 and TRBJ1-1; D not certain. CDR1 MDHEN and CDR2 SYDVKM come from the germline V gene. The CDR3 runs 12 residues. V dropped 1 base and J dropped 6 bases, with 6 bases sitting between them. The CDR3 spells CASSLFSAEAFF. DNA for the CDR3: TGTGCCAGCAGTTTATTTTCGGCTGAAGCTTTCTTT.

The CDR3 DNA is TGTGCCAGCAGGACAGGCGCTAGTGACGAGCAGTACTTC. Protein product: CASRTGASDEQYF. The genes are TRBV19 and TRBJ2-7, with 7 bases fitting TRBD1. Germline values: CDR1 LNHDA, CDR2 SQIVND (reference sequence). This CDR3 region has 13 residues. The junction had 10 bases not matched to a gene; V was cut back by 9 bases and J by 5 bases.

The chain links TRBV11-3 to TRBJ1-1; 11 bases fit TRBD1. This CDR3 has 16 amino acids. The germline CDR1 and CDR2 sequences are SGHNT and YENEEA. V trimming: 1 base; J trimming: 4 bases; junction bases outside the gene matches: 5. In nucleotides, the CDR3 is TGTGCCAGCAGCTTAGGGACAGGGGGCGTGTTCACTGAAGCTTTCTTT. It yields the protein CASSLGTGGVFTEAFF.

The CDR3 loop is CASSLGDLGAYEQYV. DNA for the CDR3: TGTGCCAGCAGCTTAGGCGATCTGGGGGCTTACGAGCAGTACGTC. This chain uses TRBV11-3 with TRBJ2-7, with D perhaps TRBD1 (6 bases). Germline CDR1 and CDR2: SGHNT and YENEEA. The CDR3 is made up of 15 amino acids. Deletions cut 1 base from V and 4 bases from J, with 14 bases between.

The genes are TRBV28 and TRBJ1-2, with 9 bases that match TRBD1. V lost 3 bases to trimming and J lost 3 bases; unmatched junction nucleotides: 5. The length of the CDR3 is 15 residues. CDR1 and CDR2 from the germline V gene are MDHEN and SYDVKM. DNA for the CDR3: TGTGCCAGCAGTTTGACAGGGGGAAATGACTATGGCTACACCTTC. It is translated as CASSLTGGNDYGYTF.